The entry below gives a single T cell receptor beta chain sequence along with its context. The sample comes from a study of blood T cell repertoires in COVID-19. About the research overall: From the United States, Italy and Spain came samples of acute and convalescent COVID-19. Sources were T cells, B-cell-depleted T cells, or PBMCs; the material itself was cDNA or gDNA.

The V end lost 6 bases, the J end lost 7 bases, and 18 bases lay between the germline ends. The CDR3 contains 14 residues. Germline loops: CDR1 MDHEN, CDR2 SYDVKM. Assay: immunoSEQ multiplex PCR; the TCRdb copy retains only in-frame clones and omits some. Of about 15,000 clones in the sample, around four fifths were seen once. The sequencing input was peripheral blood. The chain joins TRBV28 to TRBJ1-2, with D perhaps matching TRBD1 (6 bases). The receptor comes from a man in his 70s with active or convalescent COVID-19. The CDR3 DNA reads TGTGCCAGCAGGCCCGGACAGCTGAAGGGTGGCTACACCTTC. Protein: CASRPGQLKGGYTF.